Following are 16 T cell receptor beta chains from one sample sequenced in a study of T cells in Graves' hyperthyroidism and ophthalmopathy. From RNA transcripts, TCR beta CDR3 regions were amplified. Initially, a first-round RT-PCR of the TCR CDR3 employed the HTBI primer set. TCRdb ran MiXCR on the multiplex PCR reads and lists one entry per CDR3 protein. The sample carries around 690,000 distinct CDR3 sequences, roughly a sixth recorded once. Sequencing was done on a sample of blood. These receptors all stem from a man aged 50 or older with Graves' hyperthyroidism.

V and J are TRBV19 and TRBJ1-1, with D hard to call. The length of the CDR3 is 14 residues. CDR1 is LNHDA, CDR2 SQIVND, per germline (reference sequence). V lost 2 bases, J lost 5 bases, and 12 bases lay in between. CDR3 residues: CASSIIRQTTEAFF. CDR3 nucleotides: TGTGCCAGTAGTATAATAAGGCAAACGACTGAAGCTTTCTTT.

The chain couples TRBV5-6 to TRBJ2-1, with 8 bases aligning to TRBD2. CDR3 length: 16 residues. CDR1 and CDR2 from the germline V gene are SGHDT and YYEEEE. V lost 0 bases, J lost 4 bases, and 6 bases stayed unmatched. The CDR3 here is CASSLGPGGGYNEQFF. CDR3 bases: TGTGCCAGCAGCTTGGGTCCGGGAGGGGGGTACAATGAGCAGTTCTTC.

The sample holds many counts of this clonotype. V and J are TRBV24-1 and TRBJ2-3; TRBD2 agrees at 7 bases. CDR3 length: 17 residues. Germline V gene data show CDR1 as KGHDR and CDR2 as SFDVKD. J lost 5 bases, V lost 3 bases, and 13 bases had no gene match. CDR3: CATSDPDRAGAKDTQYF. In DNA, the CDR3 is TGTGCCACCAGTGATCCAGACCGCGCGGGAGCTAAAGATACGCAGTATTTT.

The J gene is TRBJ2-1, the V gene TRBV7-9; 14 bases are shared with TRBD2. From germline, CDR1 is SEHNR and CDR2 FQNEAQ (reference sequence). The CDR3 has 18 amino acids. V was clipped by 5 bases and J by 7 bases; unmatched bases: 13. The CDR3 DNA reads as TGTGCCAGCAGCGTGGGGACTAGCGGGAGTGCTGGGTGGAATGAGCAGTTCTTC. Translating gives CASSVGTSGSAGWNEQFF.

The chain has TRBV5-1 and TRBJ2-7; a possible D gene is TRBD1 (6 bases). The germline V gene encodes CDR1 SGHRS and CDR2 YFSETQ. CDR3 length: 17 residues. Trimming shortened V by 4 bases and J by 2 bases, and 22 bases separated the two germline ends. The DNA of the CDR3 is TGCGCCAGCAGCGTCCCGGGACATCGTGGAAACACCTACGAGCAGTACTTC. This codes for CASSVPGHRGNTYEQYF.

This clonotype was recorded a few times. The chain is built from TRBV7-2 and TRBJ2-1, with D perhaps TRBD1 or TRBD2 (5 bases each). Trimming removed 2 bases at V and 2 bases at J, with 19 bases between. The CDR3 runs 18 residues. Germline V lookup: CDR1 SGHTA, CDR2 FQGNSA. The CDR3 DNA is TGTGCCAGCAGCTTACCGACGGAGCTGGGGGTCCCCTACAATGAGCAGTTCTTC. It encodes CASSLPTELGVPYNEQFF.

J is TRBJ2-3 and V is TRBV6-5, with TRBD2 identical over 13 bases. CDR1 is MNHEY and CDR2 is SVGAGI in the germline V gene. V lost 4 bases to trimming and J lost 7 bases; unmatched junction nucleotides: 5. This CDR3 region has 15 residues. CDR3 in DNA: TGTGCCAGCAGTTCAGGACTAGCGGGAGTAAATACGCAGTATTTT. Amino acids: CASSSGLAGVNTQYF.

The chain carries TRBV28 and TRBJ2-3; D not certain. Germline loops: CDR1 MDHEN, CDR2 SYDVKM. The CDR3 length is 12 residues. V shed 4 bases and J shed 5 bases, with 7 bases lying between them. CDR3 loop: CASSWVGDTQYF. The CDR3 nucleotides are TGTGCCAGCAGTTGGGTGGGAGATACGCAGTATTTT.

CDR3 nucleotides: TGTGCCAGCGTTGAGGCGGGAGGAACAGATACGCAGTATTTT. Protein product: CASVEAGGTDTQYF. The chain has TRBV28 and TRBJ2-3, with 8 bases lining up with TRBD2. The CDR3 is made up of 14 amino acids. V dropped 8 bases and J dropped 3; count of bases not matched to a gene: 7. Germline CDR1 reads MDHEN; CDR2 reads SYDVKM.

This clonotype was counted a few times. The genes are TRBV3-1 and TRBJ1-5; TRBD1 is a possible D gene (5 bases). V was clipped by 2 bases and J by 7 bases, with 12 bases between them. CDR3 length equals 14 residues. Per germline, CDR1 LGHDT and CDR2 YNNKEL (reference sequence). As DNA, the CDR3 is TGTGCCAGCAGCCAAACAGGTCTTGAACAGCCCCAGCATTTT. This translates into CASSQTGLEQPQHF.

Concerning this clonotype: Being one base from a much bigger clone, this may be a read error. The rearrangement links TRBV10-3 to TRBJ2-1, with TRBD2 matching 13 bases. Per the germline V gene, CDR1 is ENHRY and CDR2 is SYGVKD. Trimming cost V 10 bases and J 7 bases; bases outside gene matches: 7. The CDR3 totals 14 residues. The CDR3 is CATRWTSGRNEQFF. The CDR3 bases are TGTGCCACCAGATGGACTAGCGGGAGAAATGAGCAGTTCTTC.

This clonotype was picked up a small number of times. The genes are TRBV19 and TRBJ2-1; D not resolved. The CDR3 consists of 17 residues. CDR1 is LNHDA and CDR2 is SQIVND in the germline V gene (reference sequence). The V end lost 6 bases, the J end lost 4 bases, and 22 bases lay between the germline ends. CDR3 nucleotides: TGTGCCAGTAGACCCAAAACCGGACGGATTACGTACAATGAGCAGTTCTTC. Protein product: CASRPKTGRITYNEQFF.

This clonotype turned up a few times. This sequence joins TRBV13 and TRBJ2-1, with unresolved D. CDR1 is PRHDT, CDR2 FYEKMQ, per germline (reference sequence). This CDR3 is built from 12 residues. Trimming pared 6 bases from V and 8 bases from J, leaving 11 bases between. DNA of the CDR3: TGTGCCAGCAGTTCGGATGGGGATGAGCAGTTCTTC. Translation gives CASSSDGDEQFF.

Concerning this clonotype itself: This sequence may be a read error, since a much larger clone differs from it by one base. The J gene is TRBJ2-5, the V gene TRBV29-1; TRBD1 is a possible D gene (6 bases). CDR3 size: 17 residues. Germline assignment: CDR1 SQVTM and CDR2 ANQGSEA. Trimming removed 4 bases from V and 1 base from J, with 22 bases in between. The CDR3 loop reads CSVVLPGTWGSQETQYF. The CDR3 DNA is TGCAGCGTTGTACTCCCAGGGACATGGGGTTCCCAAGAGACCCAGTACTTC. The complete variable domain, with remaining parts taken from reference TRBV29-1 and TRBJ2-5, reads SAVISQKPSRDICQRGTSLTIQCQVDSQVTMMFWYRQQPGQSLTLIATANQGSEATYESGFVIDKFPISRPNLTFSTLTVSNMSPEDSSIYLCSVVLPGTWGSQETQYFGPGTRLLVL.

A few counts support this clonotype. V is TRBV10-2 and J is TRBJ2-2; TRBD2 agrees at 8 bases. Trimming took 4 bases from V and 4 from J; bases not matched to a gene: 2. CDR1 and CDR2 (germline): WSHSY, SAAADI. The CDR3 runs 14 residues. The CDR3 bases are TGCGCCAGCAGTGCCCTAGCGGGCACCGGGGAGCTGTTTTTT. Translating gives CASSALAGTGELFF.

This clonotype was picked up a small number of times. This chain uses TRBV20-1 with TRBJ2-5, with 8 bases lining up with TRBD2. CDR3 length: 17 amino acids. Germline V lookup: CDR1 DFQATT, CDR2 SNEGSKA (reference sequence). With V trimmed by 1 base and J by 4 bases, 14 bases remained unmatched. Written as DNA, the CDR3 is TGCAGTGCTAGAGGAGGGCAGAGTAGCGGGACGCCAGAGACCCAGTACTTC. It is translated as CSARGGQSSGTPETQYF.